This TCR beta chain was profiled in a study of response to subunit inactivated influenza vaccine (dated by TCRdb to between 2018 and 2020). Notes on the research overall: Deep quantitative profiling of the T cell receptor repertoire was used in the study to follow responses to a trivalent subunit inactivated influenza vaccine.

This clonotype appeared a few times. The antigen it binds to is not known. Base qualities were left out, and no much larger clone turns up one base away. Receptor libraries were prepared by RT-PCR. Sequencing used an Illumina HiSeq 2500. In-frame beta chains were kept once TCRdb had trimmed the public reads at Q25 with fastp and called clones with MiXCR. Each entry is one CDR3 protein sequence, shown with its most common DNA and genes. Recorded for this sample are 500,000 or so distinct CDR3 sequences; 16% of them occurred a single time. Together, the top ten hold over 2.5% of the sample. V gives up 6 bases and J gives up 8 bases, and the segment between their germline ends measures 14 bases. Sequences MDHEN (CDR1) and SYDVKM (CDR2) are obtained from the germline V gene. The CDR3 measures 12 amino acids from cysteine to phenylalanine. Here the CDR3 DNA is all that survives: 36 bases in frame from base 1.

Paper-wide results and their limitations: It was suggested by the authors that each seasonal influenza vaccination may recruit only a limited number of new T cells.

This TCR derives from a man aged 50 to 69 who received an inactivated influenza vaccine. Donor details come from another sample of the same person, matched by shared clones. Here the sequenced sample was CD4+ T cells sorted from PBMCs, taken around 25 months after vaccination. The chain is made from TRBV28 and TRBJ2-7; the D gene remains uncertain. The CDR3 is CASSFQGIKQYF. The bases are TGTGCCAGCAGCTTTCAAGGGATCAAGCAGTACTTC.